The rows below give T cell receptor beta chains drawn from one sample of a study of blood T cell repertoires in COVID-19. The protocol was immunoSEQ multiplex PCR, while the TCRdb copy is restricted to in-frame clones and leaves out a portion. The repertoire holds more than 200,000 clones, with under 90% as singletons. Input material: peripheral blood. The source is an elderly woman with COVID-19, enrolled during active disease. CDR3s include the opening cysteine and the closing phenylalanine or tryptophan. A D gene is named only where the DNA matches it firmly. Only part of the rows carry a size: once, few, many, or a class if the clone is expanded.

clone_size,j_call,v_call,d_call,cdr3_nt,cdr3_aa
-,TRBJ2-7,TRBV6-1,-,TGTGCCAGCAGTGAAACCAGGGGCACCCCCTACGAGCAGTACTTC,CASSETRGTPYEQYF
-,TRBJ1-5,TRBV18,TRBD1,TGTGCCAGCTCACCGAGCGGACAGGGGGGAAATCAGCCCCAGCATTTT,CASSPSGQGGNQPQHF
-,TRBJ2-1,TRBV28,TRBD2,TGTGCCAGCAGTCCCCCCCGGGGACTAGCGGGGGGAAATGAGCAGTTCTTC,CASSPPRGLAGGNEQFF
-,TRBJ1-3,TRBV10-3,-,TGTGCCATCAAAGTGGGGGGGTTCTCTGGAAACACCATATATTTT,CAIKVGGFSGNTIYF
-,TRBJ1-5,TRBV7-2,-,TGTGCCAGCAGCTTTTCACCATCGGGCAATCAGCCCCAGCATTTT,CASSFSPSGNQPQHF
-,TRBJ1-1,TRBV9,TRBD1,TGTGCCAGCTCTCCCGACTTAGGACAGGGGCGCACTGAAGCTTTCTTT,CASSPDLGQGRTEAFF
once,TRBJ1-2,TRBV2,-,TGTGCCAGCAACAGGGAAAGTGGCTACACCTTC,CASNRESGYTF
-,TRBJ1-4,TRBV6-6,-,TGTGCCAGCAGAGCCGGGAGAGGAGGTGAAAAACTGTTTTTT,CASRAGRGGEKLFF
-,TRBJ1-1,TRBV5-6,-,TGTGCCAGCAGCACCATGGACAGTTTGAACACTGAAGCTTTCTTT,CASSTMDSLNTEAFF
-,TRBJ1-2,TRBV4-3,-,TGCGCCAGCAGCCAAGAAGCAGGGCAGGAAGTGGATGGCTACACCTTC,CASSQEAGQEVDGYTF
-,TRBJ2-7,TRBV6-5,-,TGTGCCAGCAGTCCTCCGGGTTCCTACGAGCAGTACTTC,CASSPPGSYEQYF
-,TRBJ1-2,TRBV5-1,-,TGCGCCAGCAGCTTAGCAGGACAGTATGAGGGCTACACCTTC,CASSLAGQYEGYTF
few,TRBJ1-4,TRBV19,-,TGTGCCAGTCGAAACCAGGGATATGAAAAACTGTTTTTT,CASRNQGYEKLFF
-,TRBJ2-1,TRBV11-2,-,TGTGCCAGCAGCCCACAGGGTTATGAGCAGTTCTTC,CASSPQGYEQFF
-,TRBJ1-1,TRBV4-2,-,TGTGCCAGCAGCGATCAGGGGACTGAAGCTTTCTTT,CASSDQGTEAFF
-,TRBJ1-2,TRBV10-3,TRBD1,TGTGCCAATCCGTCGGGACAGGGGAACTATGGCTACACCTTC,CANPSGQGNYGYTF
-,TRBJ1-3,TRBV19,-,TGTGCCAGTAGTTTCCTCTCTGGAAACACCATATATTTT,CASSFLSGNTIYF
-,TRBJ1-5,TRBV2,-,TGTGCCAGCAGTTCAATACAGGGTAGCAATCAGCCCCAGCATTTT,CASSSIQGSNQPQHF
-,TRBJ1-5,TRBV10-3,TRBD1,TGTGCCATCAGTGAATCTCTACAGGGGTTCGGACATAGCAATCAGCCCCAGCATTTT,CAISESLQGFGHSNQPQHF
-,TRBJ1-5,TRBV5-8,-,TGTGCCAGCAGCTTAGTTGGACAGAAAAATCAGCCCCAGCATTTT,CASSLVGQKNQPQHF
-,TRBJ2-3,TRBV7-2,TRBD1,TGTGCCAGCAGCCCAAAGCGAGGGGGCGAGGCTTTAGCAGATACGCAGTATTTT,CASSPKRGGEALADTQYF
-,TRBJ2-5,TRBV27,-,TGTGCCAGCAGGCGAAGACTAGAAGAGACCCAGTACTTC,CASRRRLEETQYF
-,TRBJ1-1,TRBV13,-,TGTGCCAGCAGTTTGACACCGAACACTGAAGCTTTCTTT,CASSLTPNTEAFF
once,TRBJ1-6,TRBV3-1/TRBV3-2,-,TGTGCCAGCAGCCAACGTGATAATTCACCCCTCCACTTT,CASSQRDNSPLHF
-,TRBJ1-1,TRBV10-3,TRBD1,TGTGCCATCAGTACAGGGGGGGACACTGAAGCTTTCTTT,CAISTGGDTEAFF
-,TRBJ2-2,TRBV3-1/TRBV3-2,TRBD2,TGTGCCAGCAGCCAAGGGACTAGCGGGGGAAGGGAGCTGTTTTTT,CASSQGTSGGRELFF
-,TRBJ1-2,TRBV15,TRBD1,TGTGCCACCCTCCCGTCAGGGGGTCGGAGGTATGGCTACACCTTC,CATLPSGGRRYGYTF
once,TRBJ2-5,TRBV5-1,-,TGCGCCAGCAGCTTTACAGGGAGGGGAGAGACCCAGTACTTC,CASSFTGRGETQYF
-,TRBJ1-6,TRBV6-5,TRBD1,TGTGCCAGCAGGCCGGGACAGGGTAATTCACCCCTCCACTTT,CASRPGQGNSPLHF
-,TRBJ2-7,TRBV6-6,-,TGTGCCAGCAGTCCCAGTCCCTACGAGCAGTACTTC,CASSPSPYEQYF
-,TRBJ1-5,TRBV7-2,TRBD1,TGTGCCAGCAGCTTAACTCGGGACAGGACCAATCAGCCCCAGCATTTT,CASSLTRDRTNQPQHF
once,TRBJ2-5,TRBV5-1,TRBD2,TGCGCCAGCAGCAGGGGAGGGGAAGAGACCCAGTACTTC,CASSRGGEETQYF
once,TRBJ1-1,TRBV6-6,-,TGTGCCAGCAGTTACTCGAATATAGGGGAGGAGGCTTTCTTT,CASSYSNIGEEAFF
-,TRBJ2-5,TRBV19,TRBD1,TGTGCCAGTAGGAAAGGGACAGGGTGGCGAGAGACCCAGTACTTC,CASRKGTGWRETQYF
-,TRBJ2-5,TRBV14,TRBD1,TGTGCCAGCAGCTCCCCAACCGGGACAGCTAATCAAGAGACCCAGTACTTC,CASSSPTGTANQETQYF
-,TRBJ2-2,TRBV6-5,TRBD1,TGTGCCAGCAAGGGACAGGTCACCGGGGAGCTGTTTTTT,CASKGQVTGELFF
-,TRBJ1-1,TRBV28,-,TGTGCCAGCAGTTCTGGAGGAATCATGAACACTGAAGCTTTCTTT,CASSSGGIMNTEAFF
-,TRBJ2-5,TRBV7-3,TRBD2,TGTGCCAGCAGCTTAACTGGCGGGGGCCAAGAGACCCAGTACTTC,CASSLTGGGQETQYF
-,TRBJ2-5,TRBV19,TRBD2,TGTGCCAGTAGTGCCGCGGGGGGTCCCCGCCAAGAGACCCAGTACTTC,CASSAAGGPRQETQYF
-,TRBJ2-2,TRBV2,-,TGTGCCAGCACCCGGACAGTTTATTCCGGGGAGCTGTTTTTT,CASTRTVYSGELFF
-,TRBJ2-3,TRBV3-1/TRBV3-2,TRBD2,TGTGCCAGCAGCCAAGCTAGCGGGGCTTTCACAGATACGCAGTATTTT,CASSQASGAFTDTQYF
-,TRBJ2-7,TRBV15,-,TGTGCCACCAGCAGAGGGCTGGGGGCCCACGAGCAGTACTTC,CATSRGLGAHEQYF
-,TRBJ1-5,TRBV3-1/TRBV3-2,-,TGTGCCAGCAGCCAATGGGCATCGCAGCCCCAGCATTTT,CASSQWASQPQHF
-,TRBJ1-4,TRBV18,-,TGTGCCAGCTCACCGGCCGTATCGAATGAAAAACTGTTTTTT,CASSPAVSNEKLFF
-,TRBJ2-5,TRBV6-5,TRBD1,TGTGCCAGCAGTTTAACCGGGACAGGGGGCCAAGAGACCCAGTACTTC,CASSLTGTGGQETQYF
-,TRBJ1-4,TRBV9,-,TGTGCCAGCAGCTTACAGGGATCGTTCGGGGAAAAACTGTTTTTT,CASSLQGSFGEKLFF
-,TRBJ2-1,TRBV2,TRBD2,TGTGCCAGCCAACTAGCGTTTCAGTTCTTC,CASQLAFQFF
-,TRBJ2-2,TRBV5-1,TRBD1,TGCGCCAGCAGCCCCGGGACAGTTCTACCCGGGGAGCTGTTTTTT,CASSPGTVLPGELFF
once,TRBJ2-2,TRBV12-3/TRBV12-4,-,TGTGCCAGCAGATACCCGGGCGGGGAGCTGTTTTTT,CASRYPGGELFF
-,TRBJ1-1,TRBV7-9,-,TGTGCCAGCAGCCCGGGGACTGCCACTGAAGCTTTCTTT,CASSPGTATEAFF
-,TRBJ1-3,TRBV19,-,TGTGCCAGTAGTATTGGGCTTGGGCTTGGGGGCGGCTCTGGAAACACCATATATTTT,CASSIGLGLGGGSGNTIYF
-,TRBJ1-1,TRBV28,TRBD1,TGTGCCAGCAGCCGGACAGGGCTGAACACTGAAGCTTTCTTT,CASSRTGLNTEAFF
-,TRBJ1-5,TRBV28,-,TGTGCCAGCAGTGACTATCAGGGGCCAAATCAGCCCCAGCATTTT,CASSDYQGPNQPQHF